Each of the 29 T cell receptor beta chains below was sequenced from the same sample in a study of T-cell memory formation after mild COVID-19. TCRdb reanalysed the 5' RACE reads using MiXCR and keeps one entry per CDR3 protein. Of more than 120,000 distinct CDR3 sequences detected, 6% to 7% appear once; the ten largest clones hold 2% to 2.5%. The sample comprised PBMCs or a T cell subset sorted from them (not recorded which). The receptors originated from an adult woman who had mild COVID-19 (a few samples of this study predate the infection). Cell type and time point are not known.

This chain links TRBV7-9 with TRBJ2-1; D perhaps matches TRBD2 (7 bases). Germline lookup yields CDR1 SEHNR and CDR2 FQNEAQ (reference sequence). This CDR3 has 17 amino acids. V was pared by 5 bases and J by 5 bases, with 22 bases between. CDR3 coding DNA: TGTGCCAGCAGCCAAATCCGGGGGGCCTCCTCAAACAATGAGCAGTTCTTC. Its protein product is CASSQIRGASSNNEQFF.

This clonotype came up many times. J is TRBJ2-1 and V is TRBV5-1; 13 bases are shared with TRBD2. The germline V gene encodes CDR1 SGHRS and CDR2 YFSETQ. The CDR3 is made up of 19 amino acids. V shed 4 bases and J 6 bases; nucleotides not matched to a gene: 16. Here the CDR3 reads CASSPLVLLLAGGPNEQFF. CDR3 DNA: TGCGCCAGCAGCCCGCTAGTTCTACTACTAGCGGGGGGGCCCAATGAGCAGTTCTTC. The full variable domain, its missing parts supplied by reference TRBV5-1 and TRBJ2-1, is KAGVTQTPRYLIKTRGQQVTLSCSPISGHRSVSWYQQTPGQGLQFLFEYFSETQRNKGNFPGRFSGRQFSNSRSEMNVSTLELGDSALYLCASSPLVLLLAGGPNEQFFGPGTRLTVL.

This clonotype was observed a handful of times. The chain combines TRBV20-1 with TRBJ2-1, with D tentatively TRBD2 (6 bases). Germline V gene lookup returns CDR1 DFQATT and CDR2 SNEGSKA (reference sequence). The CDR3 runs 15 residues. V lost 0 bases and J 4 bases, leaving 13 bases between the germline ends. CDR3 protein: CSARDPNRGYNEQFF. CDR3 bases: TGCAGTGCTAGAGATCCAAATCGGGGGTACAATGAGCAGTTCTTC.

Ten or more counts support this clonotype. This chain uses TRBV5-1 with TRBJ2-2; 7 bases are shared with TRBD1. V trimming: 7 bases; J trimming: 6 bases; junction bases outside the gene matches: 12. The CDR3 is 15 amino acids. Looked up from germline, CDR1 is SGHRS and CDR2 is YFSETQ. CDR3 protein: CASGDGTVTAGELFF. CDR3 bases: TGCGCCAGCGGGGACGGGACAGTGACGGCCGGGGAGCTGTTTTTT.

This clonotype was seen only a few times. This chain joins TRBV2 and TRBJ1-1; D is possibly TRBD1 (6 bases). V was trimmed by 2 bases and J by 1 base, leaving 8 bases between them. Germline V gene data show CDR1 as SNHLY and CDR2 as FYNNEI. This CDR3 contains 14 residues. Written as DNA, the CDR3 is TGTGCCAGCAGTGAATGGACAGAGAACACTGAAGCTTTCTTT. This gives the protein CASSEWTENTEAFF.

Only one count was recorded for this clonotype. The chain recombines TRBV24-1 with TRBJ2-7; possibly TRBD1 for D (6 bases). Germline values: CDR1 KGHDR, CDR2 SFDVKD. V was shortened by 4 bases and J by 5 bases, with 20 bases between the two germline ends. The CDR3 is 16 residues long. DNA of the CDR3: TGTGCCACCAGTGAACAGGGTCATCGTTCAGCCCACGAGCAGTACTTC. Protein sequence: CATSEQGHRSAHEQYF.

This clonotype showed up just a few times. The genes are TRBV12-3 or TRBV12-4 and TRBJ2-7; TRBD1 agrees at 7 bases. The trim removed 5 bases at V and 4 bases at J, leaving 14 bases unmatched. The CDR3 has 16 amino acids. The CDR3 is CASSPNSGTVAYEQYF. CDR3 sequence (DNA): TGTGCCAGCAGTCCCAACTCCGGGACAGTCGCGTACGAGCAGTACTTC.

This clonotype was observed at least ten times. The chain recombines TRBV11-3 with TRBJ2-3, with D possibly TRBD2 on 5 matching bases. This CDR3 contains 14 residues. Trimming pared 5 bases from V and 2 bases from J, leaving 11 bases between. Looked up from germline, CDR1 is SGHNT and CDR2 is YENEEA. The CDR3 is CASSPRETTDTQYF. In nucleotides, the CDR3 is TGTGCCAGCAGCCCGAGGGAGACCACAGATACGCAGTATTTT.

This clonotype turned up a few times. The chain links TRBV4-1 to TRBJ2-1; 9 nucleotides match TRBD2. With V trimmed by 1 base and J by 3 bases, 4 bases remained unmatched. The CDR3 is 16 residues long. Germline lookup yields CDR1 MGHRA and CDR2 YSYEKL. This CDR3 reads CASSQGLAVNYNEQFF. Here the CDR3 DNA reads TGCGCCAGCAGCCAAGGACTAGCGGTTAACTACAATGAGCAGTTCTTC.

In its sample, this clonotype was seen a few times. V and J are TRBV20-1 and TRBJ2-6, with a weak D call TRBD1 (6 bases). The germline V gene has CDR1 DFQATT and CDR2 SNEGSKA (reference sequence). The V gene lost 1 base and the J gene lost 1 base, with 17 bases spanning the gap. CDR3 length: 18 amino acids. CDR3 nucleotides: TGCAGTGCTAGAGTAGATCGACAGGCAACATCTGGGGCCAACGTCCTGACTTTC. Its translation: CSARVDRQATSGANVLTF.

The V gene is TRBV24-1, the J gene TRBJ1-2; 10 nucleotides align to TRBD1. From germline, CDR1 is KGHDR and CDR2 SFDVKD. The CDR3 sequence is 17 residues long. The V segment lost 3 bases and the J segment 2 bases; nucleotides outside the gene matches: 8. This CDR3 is CATSDDRGREGNYGYTF. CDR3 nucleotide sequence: TGTGCCACCAGTGATGACAGGGGGCGCGAAGGGAACTATGGCTACACCTTC.

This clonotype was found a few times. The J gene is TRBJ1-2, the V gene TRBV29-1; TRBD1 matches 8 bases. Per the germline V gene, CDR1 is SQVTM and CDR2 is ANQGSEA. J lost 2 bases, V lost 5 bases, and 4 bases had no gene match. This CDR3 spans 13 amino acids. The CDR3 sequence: CSVSDRENYGYTF. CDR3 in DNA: TGCAGCGTTTCGGACAGGGAGAACTATGGCTACACCTTC.

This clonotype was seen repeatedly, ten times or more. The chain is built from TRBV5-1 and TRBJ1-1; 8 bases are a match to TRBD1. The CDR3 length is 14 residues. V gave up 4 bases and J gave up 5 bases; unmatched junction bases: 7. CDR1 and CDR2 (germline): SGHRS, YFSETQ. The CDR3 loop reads CASSARTGMTEAFF. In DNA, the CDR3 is TGCGCCAGCAGCGCAAGGACAGGGATGACTGAAGCTTTCTTT.

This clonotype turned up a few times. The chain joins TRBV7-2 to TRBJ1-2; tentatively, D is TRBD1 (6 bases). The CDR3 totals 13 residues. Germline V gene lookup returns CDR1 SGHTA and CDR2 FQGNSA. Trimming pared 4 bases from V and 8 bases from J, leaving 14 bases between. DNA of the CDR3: TGTGCCAGCAGCTCAATCGGACAGCGCGGCTACACCTTC. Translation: CASSSIGQRGYTF.

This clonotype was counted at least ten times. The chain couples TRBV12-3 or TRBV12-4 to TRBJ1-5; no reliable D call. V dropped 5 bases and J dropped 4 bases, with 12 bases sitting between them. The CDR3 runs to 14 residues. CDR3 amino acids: CASSPTNGNQPQHF. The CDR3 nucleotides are TGTGCCAGCAGTCCCACGAACGGGAATCAGCCCCAGCATTTT.

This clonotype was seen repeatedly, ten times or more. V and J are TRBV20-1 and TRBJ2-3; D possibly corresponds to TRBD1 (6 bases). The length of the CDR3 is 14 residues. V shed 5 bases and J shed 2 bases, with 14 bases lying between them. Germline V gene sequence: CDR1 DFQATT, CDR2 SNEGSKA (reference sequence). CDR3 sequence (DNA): TGCAGTGCTGCCCATGCAGGGGCCACAGATACGCAGTATTTT. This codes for CSAAHAGATDTQYF.

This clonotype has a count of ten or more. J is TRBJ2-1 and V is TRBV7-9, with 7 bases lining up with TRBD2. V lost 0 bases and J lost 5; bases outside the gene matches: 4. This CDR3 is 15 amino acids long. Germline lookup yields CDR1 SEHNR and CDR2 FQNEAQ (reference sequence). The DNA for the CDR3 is TGTGCCAGCAGCTTAGCGGGGAGGGCCAACAATGAGCAGTTCTTC. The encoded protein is CASSLAGRANNEQFF.

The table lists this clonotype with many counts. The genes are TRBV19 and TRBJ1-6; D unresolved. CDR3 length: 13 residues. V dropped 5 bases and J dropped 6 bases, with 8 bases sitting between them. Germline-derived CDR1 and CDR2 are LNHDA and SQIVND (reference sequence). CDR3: CASSRQSNSPLHF. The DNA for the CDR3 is TGTGCCAGTAGTCGGCAGAGTAATTCACCCCTCCACTTT. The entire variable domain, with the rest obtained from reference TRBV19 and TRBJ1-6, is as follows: DGGITQSPKYLFRKEGQNVTLSCEQNLNHDAMYWYRQDPGQGLRLIYYSQIVNDFQKGDIAEGYSVSREKKESFPLTVTSAQKNPTAFYLCASSRQSNSPLHFGNGTRLTVT.

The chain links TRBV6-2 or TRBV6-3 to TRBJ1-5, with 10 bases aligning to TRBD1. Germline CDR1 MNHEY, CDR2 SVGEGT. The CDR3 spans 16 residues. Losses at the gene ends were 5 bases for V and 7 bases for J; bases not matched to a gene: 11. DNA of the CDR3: TGTGCCAGCAGTACATGGGACAGGGGAGGACGGCAGCCCCAGCATTTT. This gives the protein CASSTWDRGGRQPQHF.

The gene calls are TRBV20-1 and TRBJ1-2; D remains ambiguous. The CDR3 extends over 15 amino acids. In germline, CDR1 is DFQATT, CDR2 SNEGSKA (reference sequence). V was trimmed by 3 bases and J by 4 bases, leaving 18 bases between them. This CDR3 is CSASGGLTSRYGYTF. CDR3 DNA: TGCAGTGCTAGTGGAGGTCTAACCTCCCGCTATGGCTACACCTTC.

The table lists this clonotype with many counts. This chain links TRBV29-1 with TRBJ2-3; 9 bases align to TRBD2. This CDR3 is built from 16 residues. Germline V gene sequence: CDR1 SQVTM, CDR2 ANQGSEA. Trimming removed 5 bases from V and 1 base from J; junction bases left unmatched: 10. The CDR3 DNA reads TGCAGCGTTCTTAGCGGGAGATTGGGCGGCACAGATACGCAGTATTTT. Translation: CSVLSGRLGGTDTQYF.

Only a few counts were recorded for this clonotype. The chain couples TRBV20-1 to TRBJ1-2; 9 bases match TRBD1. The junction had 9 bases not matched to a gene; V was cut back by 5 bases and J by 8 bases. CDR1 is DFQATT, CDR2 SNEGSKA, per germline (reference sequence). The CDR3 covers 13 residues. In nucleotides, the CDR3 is TGCAGTGCTCTACTACAGGGGGCCCAAGGCTACACCTTC. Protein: CSALLQGAQGYTF.

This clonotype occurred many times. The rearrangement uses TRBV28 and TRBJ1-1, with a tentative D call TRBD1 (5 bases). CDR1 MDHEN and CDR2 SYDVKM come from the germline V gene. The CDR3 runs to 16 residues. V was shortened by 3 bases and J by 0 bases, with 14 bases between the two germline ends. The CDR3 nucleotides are TGTGCCAGCAGTTTTAATCGGGGACCCATGAACACTGAAGCTTTCTTT. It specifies CASSFNRGPMNTEAFF.

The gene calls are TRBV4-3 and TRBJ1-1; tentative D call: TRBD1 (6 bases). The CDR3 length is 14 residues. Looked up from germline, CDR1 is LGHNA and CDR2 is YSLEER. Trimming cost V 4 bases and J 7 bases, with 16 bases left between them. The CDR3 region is CASSPEGGLGEAFF. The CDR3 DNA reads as TGCGCCAGCAGCCCCGAAGGGGGGCTTGGTGAAGCTTTCTTT.

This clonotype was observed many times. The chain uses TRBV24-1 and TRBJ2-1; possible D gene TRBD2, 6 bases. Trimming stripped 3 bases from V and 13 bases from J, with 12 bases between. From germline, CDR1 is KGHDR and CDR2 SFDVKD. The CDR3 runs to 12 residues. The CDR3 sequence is CATSDTRERQFF. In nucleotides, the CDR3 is TGTGCCACCAGTGATACCCGGGAGAGACAGTTCTTC.

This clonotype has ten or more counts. The CDR3, as DNA: TGTGCCAGCAGCTTAGTCGGGTTCCTTAGCACAGATACGCAGTATTTT. This gives the protein CASSLVGFLSTDTQYF. V is TRBV7-2 and J is TRBJ2-3; D not resolved. CDR3 length: 16 residues. Germline CDR1 reads SGHTA; CDR2 reads FQGNSA. Deletions cut 1 base from V and 0 bases from J, with 11 bases between.

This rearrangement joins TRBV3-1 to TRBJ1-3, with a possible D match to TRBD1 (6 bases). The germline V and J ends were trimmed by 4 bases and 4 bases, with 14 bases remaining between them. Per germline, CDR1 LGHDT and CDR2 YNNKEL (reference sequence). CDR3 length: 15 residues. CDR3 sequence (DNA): TGTGCCAGCAGCCTACGGGACACACGAGGAAACACCATATATTTT. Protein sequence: CASSLRDTRGNTIYF.

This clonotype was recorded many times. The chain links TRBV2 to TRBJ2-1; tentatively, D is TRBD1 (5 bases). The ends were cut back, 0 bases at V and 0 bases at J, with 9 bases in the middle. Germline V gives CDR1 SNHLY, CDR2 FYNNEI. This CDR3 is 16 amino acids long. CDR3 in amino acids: CASSEAGASSYNEQFF. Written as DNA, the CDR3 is TGTGCCAGCAGTGAAGCAGGGGCAAGCTCCTACAATGAGCAGTTCTTC.

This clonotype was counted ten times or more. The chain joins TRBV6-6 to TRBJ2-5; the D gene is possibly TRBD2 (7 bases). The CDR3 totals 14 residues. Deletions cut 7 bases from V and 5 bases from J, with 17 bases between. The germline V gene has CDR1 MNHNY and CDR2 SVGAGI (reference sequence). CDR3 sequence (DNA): TGTGCCAGCACCCAAAGGGGGGGCTCGGAGACCCAGTACTTC. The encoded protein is CASTQRGGSETQYF.